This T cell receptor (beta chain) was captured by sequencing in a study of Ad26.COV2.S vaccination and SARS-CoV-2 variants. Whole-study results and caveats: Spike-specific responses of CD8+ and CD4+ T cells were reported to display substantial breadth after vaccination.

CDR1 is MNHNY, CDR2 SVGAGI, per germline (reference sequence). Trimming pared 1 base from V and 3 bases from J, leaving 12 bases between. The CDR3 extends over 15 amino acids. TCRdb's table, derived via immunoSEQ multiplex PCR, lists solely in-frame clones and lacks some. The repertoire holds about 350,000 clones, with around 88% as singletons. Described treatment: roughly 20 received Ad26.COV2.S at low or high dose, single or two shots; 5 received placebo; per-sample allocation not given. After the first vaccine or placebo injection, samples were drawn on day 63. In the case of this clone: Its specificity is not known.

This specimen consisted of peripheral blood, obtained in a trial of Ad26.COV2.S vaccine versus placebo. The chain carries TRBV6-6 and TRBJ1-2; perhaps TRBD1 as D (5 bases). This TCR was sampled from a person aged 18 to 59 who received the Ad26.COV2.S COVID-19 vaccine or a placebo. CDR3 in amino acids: CASSYFDSEDYGYTF. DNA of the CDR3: TGTGCCAGCAGTTACTTCGACAGTGAAGACTATGGCTACACCTTC.